These 16 T cell receptor beta chains were sequenced from one sample in a study of blood T cell repertoires in COVID-19 (dated by TCRdb to 2020 to 2021). Libraries were built with the immunoSEQ multiplex PCR assay. This immuneACCESS table, as held by TCRdb, lists in-frame sequences with V and J called but not all clones. Of the missing ones, under half trace to an unresolved V gene in checked studies; the others have no known cause. The sample table shows about 460,000 clones, and 88% are seen once. In total, the top ten clones hold approximately 8% of the sample. Sample: PBMCs or T cells enriched from blood (not recorded which). These receptors were obtained from a woman aged 55-70 years who had recovered from COVID-19.

V is TRBV28 and J is TRBJ2-2; 11 bases are shared with TRBD1. Per germline, CDR1 MDHEN and CDR2 SYDVKM. Trimming took 4 bases from V and 5 from J; bases not matched to a gene: 6. CDR3 length: 16 amino acids. CDR3 bases: TGTGCCAGCAGTTCCCGGACAGGGGGCGCAACCGGGGAGCTGTTTTTT. Translation: CASSSRTGGATGELFF.

The chain couples TRBV11-2 to TRBJ1-2, with no clear D. The CDR3 extends over 13 amino acids. Germline V lookup: CDR1 SGHAT, CDR2 FQNNGV. V was clipped by 5 bases and J by 2 bases, with 9 bases between them. The CDR3 loop is CASSPSSNYGYTF. The CDR3 DNA reads TGTGCCAGCAGCCCCAGTTCCAACTATGGCTACACCTTC.

The CDR3, as DNA: TGTGCCTGGAGTGTAGACAGGGGACTGGAAAAACTGTTTTTT. Protein sequence: CAWSVDRGLEKLFF. J is TRBJ1-4 and V is TRBV30; TRBD1 matches 8 bases. This CDR3 spans 14 amino acids. V trimming: 0 bases; J trimming: 8 bases; junction bases outside the gene matches: 5. Germline V gene lookup returns CDR1 GTSNPN and CDR2 SVGIG (reference sequence).

This chain links TRBV7-4 with TRBJ2-3; D is unresolved. This CDR3 spans 14 amino acids. Trimming removed 1 base at V and 4 bases at J, with 9 bases between. In germline, CDR1 is SGHVT, CDR2 SQSDAQ. In nucleotides, the CDR3 is TGTGCCAGCAGCTTAGTACGAGAGGCAGATACGCAGTATTTT. Amino acids: CASSLVREADTQYF. Variable domain in full (rest from reference TRBV7-4 and TRBJ2-3): GAGVSQSPRYKVAKRGRDVALRCDSISGHVTLYWYRQTLGQGSEVLTYSQSDAQRDKSGRPSGRFSAERPERSVSTLKIQRTEQGDSAVYLCASSLVREADTQYFGPGTRLTVL.

The chain is built from TRBV4-1 and TRBJ2-5, with D tentatively TRBD1 (5 bases). CDR3 length: 15 amino acids. Trimming removed 0 bases from V and 3 bases from J, with 11 bases in between. Germline loops: CDR1 MGHRA, CDR2 YSYEKL. The CDR3 is CASSQDRSREETQYF. The CDR3 DNA reads TGCGCCAGCAGCCAAGATAGGTCCAGGGAAGAGACCCAGTACTTC.

The chain carries TRBV6-2 or TRBV6-3 and TRBJ2-3; TRBD2 is a possible D gene (7 bases). Looked up from germline, CDR1 is MNHEY and CDR2 is SVGEGT. Trimming left V 3 bases short and J 0 bases short, with 16 bases between. The CDR3 covers 17 residues. CDR3 protein: CASSYWSSGGSTDTQYF. The CDR3 DNA sequence: TGTGCCAGCAGTTATTGGTCCTCGGGGGGCAGCACAGATACGCAGTATTTT.

The V call is TRBV11-3, the J call TRBJ2-7; weak D call: TRBD1 (6 bases). Per the germline V gene, CDR1 is SGHNT and CDR2 is YENEEA. This CDR3 has 14 residues. Trimming cost V 3 bases and J 3 bases, with 12 bases left between them. In DNA form, the CDR3 reads TGTGCCAGCAGCTTTCGGACAGTCAGCTACGAGCAGTACTTC. This translates into CASSFRTVSYEQYF.

V usage is TRBV3-1 (or the pseudogene TRBV3-2) and J usage is TRBJ2-1, with D perhaps TRBD1 (6 bases). Trimming took 1 base from V and 5 from J, leaving 12 bases between them. The germline V gene encodes CDR1 LGHDT and CDR2 YNNKEL (reference sequence). This CDR3 is 15 amino acids long. The CDR3 is CASSQAQGLDNEQFF. The CDR3 DNA reads TGTGCCAGCAGCCAAGCGCAGGGGTTGGACAATGAGCAGTTCTTC.

The chain carries TRBV6-5 and TRBJ2-1, with D perhaps matching TRBD2 (5 bases). V dropped 8 bases and J dropped 0 bases, with 14 bases sitting between them. Germline V CDR1 and CDR2: MNHEY, SVGAGI. CDR3 length: 15 amino acids. The CDR3 is CASDLTGNSYNEQFF. CDR3 coding DNA: TGTGCCAGCGACCTCACGGGGAACTCCTACAATGAGCAGTTCTTC.

CDR3 protein: CASSIDGTADLGYTF. CDR3 in DNA: TGTGCCAGTAGTATAGACGGGACAGCCGACCTCGGCTACACCTTC. The J gene is TRBJ1-2, the V gene TRBV19; 7 bases line up with TRBD1. Germline V gives CDR1 LNHDA, CDR2 SQIVND (reference sequence). The CDR3 contains 15 residues. The V gene end was trimmed by 0 bases and the J gene end by 8 bases; junction bases not matched to a gene: 9.

For this clone: Other DNA sequences in the sample encode the same CDR3. This chain connects TRBV3-1 (or the pseudogene TRBV3-2) to TRBJ2-5, with 7 bases that match TRBD2. The ends lost 3 bases at V and 2 bases at J; junction bases unmatched: 0. CDR3 length: 13 amino acids. Germline V lookup: CDR1 LGHDT, CDR2 YNNKEL (reference sequence). The CDR3 here is CASSQRGQETQYF. The CDR3 region has the DNA TGTGCCAGCAGCCAGCGGGGGCAAGAGACCCAGTACTTC.

This rearrangement joins TRBV3-1 (or the pseudogene TRBV3-2) to TRBJ2-7, with 9 bases that match TRBD1. Germline CDR1 reads LGHDT; CDR2 reads YNNKEL (reference sequence). After removal of 3 bases from V and 6 bases from J, the junction contained 6 bases not matched to a gene. The CDR3 runs to 14 residues. The CDR3 sequence is CASSHGDRVFEQYF. In nucleotides, the CDR3 is TGTGCCAGCAGCCATGGGGACAGGGTATTCGAGCAGTACTTC.

The rearrangement joins TRBV2 to TRBJ1-5, with D maybe TRBD1 (5 bases). The CDR3 extends over 14 amino acids. V was clipped by 3 bases and J by 6 bases, with 12 bases between them. Germline CDR1 and CDR2: SNHLY and FYNNEI. For the CDR3, the DNA is TGTGCCAGCAGTGATGGTGGGGCAGTTCAGCCCCAGCATTTT. This encodes CASSDGGAVQPQHF. Combining the CDR3 with reference TRBV2 and TRBJ1-5 gives the whole variable domain EPEVTQTPSHQVTQMGQEVILRCVPISNHLYFYWYRQILGQKVEFLVSFYNNEISEKSEIFDDQFSVERPDGSNFTLKIRSTKLEDSAMYFCASSDGGAVQPQHFGDGTRLSIL.

The CDR3, as DNA: TGTGCCAGCAGTGAAGGACAGGCATACAATGAGCAGTTCTTC. It codes for CASSEGQAYNEQFF. V and J are TRBV6-1 and TRBJ2-1, with TRBD1 as a possible D gene (6 bases). The CDR3 has 14 amino acids. Germline V CDR1 and CDR2: MNHNS, SASEGT. V lost 1 base and J 4 bases, leaving 8 bases between the germline ends.

The chain combines TRBV24-1 with TRBJ1-1, with a tentative D call TRBD1 (5 bases). CDR3 length equals 14 residues. Germline V gene lookup returns CDR1 KGHDR and CDR2 SFDVKD. The V and J ends lost 2 bases and 6 bases respectively, with 12 bases between them. The CDR3 spells CATSDSGGDSEAFF. As DNA, the CDR3 is TGTGCCACCAGTGATTCCGGAGGGGATTCTGAAGCTTTCTTT.

J is TRBJ2-7 and V is TRBV30, with a weak D call TRBD2 (7 bases). The germline CDR1 and CDR2 sequences are GTSNPN and SVGIG (reference sequence). The V end lost 7 bases, the J end lost 1 base, and 14 bases lay between the germline ends. This CDR3 has 13 amino acids. The CDR3 DNA reads TGTGCCTCTACGGGGGGCAAATCCTACGAGCAGTACTTC. This encodes CASTGGKSYEQYF.